This T cell receptor (beta chain) was sequenced for a study of neoadjuvant anti-PD-1 for oral cavity cancer. Background on the study: Patients mostly received three to four biweekly nivolumab doses at 3 mg/kg before surgery. Non-progressing patients received a fourth nivolumab dose near day 43, then surgery on days 50-56. Study observations and caveats: Pretreatment Treg/Th17 ratio correlated inversely with post-treatment tumor clonality.

V lost 5 bases and J 2 bases, leaving 12 bases between the germline ends. The germline gives CDR1 MDHEN, CDR2 SYDVKM. The CDR3 consists of 14 residues. Measured with immunoSEQ multiplex PCR; TCRdb has only the in-frame clones, and not every one. Of tens of thousands of clones in the sample, around 26% were seen once. Stated time point: after neoadjuvant nivolumab, at surgical resection. These oral cavity squamous cell carcinomas were HPV-negative and locally advanced. In this sample, this clone turned up a few times. As yet, its antigen is unknown. The receptor was derived from a person between 40 and 85 years old with oral cavity squamous cell carcinoma. V is TRBV28 and J is TRBJ2-5; D perhaps matches TRBD1 (6 bases). The source was tumor tissue, collected after nivolumab (anti-PD-1) treatment. CDR3 amino acids: CASSIPQGQETQYF. In DNA, the CDR3 is TGTGCCAGCAGTATTCCACAGGGACAAGAGACCCAGTACTTC. The full variable domain, completed using reference TRBV28 and TRBJ2-5, is DVKVTQSSRYLVKRTGEKVFLECVQDMDHENMFWYRQDPGLGLRLIYFSYDVKMKEKGDIPEGYSVSREKKERFSLILESASTNQTSMYLCASSIPQGQETQYFGPGTRLLVL.